This T cell receptor (beta chain) was observed in a study of blood T cells in healthy people across ages. CDR1 and CDR2 from the germline V gene are MNHEY and SVGEGT. V dropped 8 bases and J dropped 4; count of bases not matched to a gene: 13. The CDR3 contains 16 residues. PCR was performed a second time for roughly 7 to 12 cycles using a sample-barcoded 5' primer and a J-beta primer mix. A single record per CDR3 protein comes from TCRdb applying MiXCR to the 5' RACE reads. Of around 990,000 distinct CDR3 sequences in the sample, 25% were seen once. This clonotype was found once. This same sample was also taken into another study, of T cells of mothers and their children. According to that study: The cDNA synthesis received all extracted RNA, at about 1.5 ug per 15 ul. Each child contributed approximately 3.3 million TCR beta CDR3 reads, while each mother contributed over 8 million.

The source is a girl aged 2 to 9 in good health. Sequenced sample: blood. The V call is TRBV6-2 or TRBV6-3, the J call TRBJ2-5; 10 positions agree with TRBD2. In nucleotides, the CDR3 is TGTGCCAGCGACTTCCAAGCGGGGGGGCGGGGAGAGACCCAGTACTTC. Translated: CASDFQAGGRGETQYF.